The sequence of this T cell receptor (beta chain) was determined in a study of blood T cells in healthy people across ages. Regarding the study as a whole: With naive T cell percentage, TCR beta diversity showed a strong correlation.

Comment on this clonotype: Its antigen is not identified.

Alongside a J-beta primer mix, a sample-barcoded 5' primer served in a second PCR lasting about 7 to 12 cycles. TCRdb re-called the 5' RACE reads with MiXCR, one entry per CDR3 protein. The sample consists of roughly 1,800,000 distinct CDR3 sequences, 49% of them appearing once. Sequenced material: blood. The sequence was obtained from a middle-aged woman in good health.

The CDR3, as DNA: TGTGCCAGCAGTTTGCCTTTAGGACAGGGCGTTTATGGCTACACCTTC. Protein: CASSLPLGQGVYGYTF. The rearrangement uses TRBV28 and TRBJ1-2, with 8 positions matching TRBD1. This CDR3 comprises 16 residues. Germline lookup yields CDR1 MDHEN and CDR2 SYDVKM. Trimming removed 3 bases from V and 5 bases from J; junction bases left unmatched: 11.